Shown below are 9 T cell receptor beta chains from a single sample sequenced in a study of cytomegalovirus exposure and HLA in healthy donors. With 60 Vbeta and 13 Jbeta primers, the PCR was carried out. Produced via immunoSEQ multiplex PCR; TCRdb's table is partial and in-frame only. The sample's table shows around 200,000 clones. Sequenced input: PBMCs. These receptors came from a girl under 10 years old in good health and CMV-seropositive.

V is TRBV6-6 and J is TRBJ1-5, with no clear D. Deletions cut 5 bases from V and 1 base from J, with 9 bases between. This CDR3 is 14 amino acids long. Germline V gene lookup returns CDR1 MNHNY and CDR2 SVGAGI (reference sequence). The DNA for the CDR3 is TGTGCCAGCAGTCCGCCGCAGAGCAATCAGCCCCAGCATTTT. The encoded protein is CASSPPQSNQPQHF.

V and J are TRBV15 and TRBJ1-3; no clear D. CDR1 and CDR2 (germline): LNHNV, YYDKDF (reference sequence). Between the trimmed V and J ends, which lost 1 base and 4 bases, there was a span of 8 bases. The CDR3 has 14 amino acids. This CDR3 is CATSRGTRGNTIYF. The DNA of the CDR3 is TGTGCCACCAGCAGAGGTACCAGAGGAAACACCATATATTTT.

This chain links TRBV10-3 with TRBJ1-1; 8 nucleotides line up with TRBD1. V gave up 4 bases and J gave up 1 base; unmatched junction bases: 2. The CDR3 contains 14 residues. Per germline, CDR1 ENHRY and CDR2 SYGVKD. The CDR3 spells CAISVGTGNTEAFF. The CDR3 coding sequence is TGTGCCATCAGTGTAGGGACAGGGAACACTGAAGCTTTCTTT.

This chain joins TRBV28 and TRBJ2-4; 11 nucleotides align to TRBD1. The ends lost 6 bases at V and 5 bases at J; junction bases unmatched: 12. The CDR3 totals 17 residues. The germline V gene encodes CDR1 MDHEN and CDR2 SYDVKM. The CDR3 DNA is TGTGCCAGCAGAACTGGACAGGGGGCGAGGGTCCAAAACATTCAGTACTTC. It encodes CASRTGQGARVQNIQYF.

The chain is built from TRBV5-4 and TRBJ2-1; D might be TRBD1 (5 bases). Trimming took off 0 bases at V and 8 bases at J, with 9 bases between the two ends. Germline V gene lookup returns CDR1 SGHNT and CDR2 YYREEE (reference sequence). The CDR3 consists of 13 residues. CDR3 bases: TGTGCCAGCAGCTTGGCAGGGCCCTATGAGCAGTTCTTC. Translation: CASSLAGPYEQFF.

V usage is TRBV6-5 and J usage is TRBJ2-7, with D maybe TRBD2 (5 bases). This CDR3 comprises 11 residues. In germline, CDR1 is MNHEY, CDR2 SVGAGI. Trimming removed 2 bases at V and 9 bases at J, with 8 bases between. CDR3 coding DNA: TGTGCCAGCAGTTACATGGAGGTGCAGTACTTC. Protein sequence: CASSYMEVQYF.

The V call is TRBV20-1, the J call TRBJ2-3; perhaps TRBD1 as D (5 bases). Germline values: CDR1 DFQATT, CDR2 SNEGSKA (reference sequence). V dropped 5 bases and J dropped 4 bases, with 7 bases sitting between them. The CDR3 runs to 11 residues. The CDR3 bases are TGCAGTGCTCTAGGGGCAGATACGCAGTATTTT. Translated, it gives CSALGADTQYF.

The rearrangement links TRBV6-6 to TRBJ2-1, with TRBD2 matching 11 bases. This CDR3 has 15 residues. The germline V gene encodes CDR1 MNHNY and CDR2 SVGAGI (reference sequence). Trimming at V came to 6 bases and at J to 2 bases, leaving 3 bases not matched to a gene. The CDR3 region has the DNA TGTGCCAGCAGCGTAGCGGGAGGGCCCTACAATGAGCAGTTCTTC. Protein product: CASSVAGGPYNEQFF.

The V gene is TRBV10-2, the J gene TRBJ1-2; TRBD1 agrees at 8 bases. Germline CDR1 is WSHSY and CDR2 is SAAADI. Trimming took 6 bases from V and 6 from J; bases not matched to a gene: 0. The CDR3 is 11 amino acids. The CDR3 protein is CASRTGDGYTF. The CDR3, as DNA: TGCGCCAGCAGGACAGGGGATGGCTACACCTTC.